The entry below gives a single T cell receptor beta chain sequence along with its context. Via MiXCR, TCRdb re-called the RT-PCR reads, giving one row per CDR3 protein. Of more than 600,000 distinct CDR3 sequences in the sample, 14% were seen once. The CDR3 runs 11 residues. Trimming stripped 8 bases from V and 3 bases from J, with 11 bases between. Germline V CDR1 and CDR2: SQVTM, ANQGSEA. This TCR was sampled from a female donor in good health, serving as a healthy control. The chain links TRBV29-1 to TRBJ2-7; D may be TRBD1 (6 bases). The sequenced sample was memory CD4+ T cells from blood. This CDR3 reads CSTRDIYEQYF. CDR3 DNA: TGCAGCACCCGGGACATCTACGAGCAGTACTTC.